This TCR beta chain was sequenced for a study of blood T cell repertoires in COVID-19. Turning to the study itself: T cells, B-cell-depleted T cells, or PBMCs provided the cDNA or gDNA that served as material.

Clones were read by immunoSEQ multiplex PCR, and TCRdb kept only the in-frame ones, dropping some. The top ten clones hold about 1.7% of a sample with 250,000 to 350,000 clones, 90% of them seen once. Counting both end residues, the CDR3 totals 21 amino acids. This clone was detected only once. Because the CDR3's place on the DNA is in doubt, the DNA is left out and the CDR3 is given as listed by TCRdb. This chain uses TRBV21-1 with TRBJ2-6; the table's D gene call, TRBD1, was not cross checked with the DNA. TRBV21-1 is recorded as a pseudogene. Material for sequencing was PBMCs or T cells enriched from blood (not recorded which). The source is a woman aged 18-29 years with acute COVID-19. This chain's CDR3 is CASSKVSTGDLVGSGANVLTF.